This is a list of T cell receptor beta chains from one sample in a study of T cells in Graves' hyperthyroidism and ophthalmopathy. TCRdb reanalysed the multiplex PCR reads using MiXCR and keeps one entry per CDR3 protein. In the table there are roughly 170,000 distinct CDR3 sequences, over 15% of which are singletons. Source material: blood. These receptors originate from a woman in her forties or fifties with Graves' hyperthyroidism. Each CDR3 is given without its conserved first and last residue.

V | CDR3
TRBV30 | AWSTGQGWHEQF
TRBV11-2 | ASSNPPGQIPDTQY
TRBV7-2 | ASSPSGEPQH
TRBV3-2 | ASSLVHNGPPIRVYDEQF
TRBV6-6 | ASSYLARGNTEAF
TRBV12-3/TRBV12-4 | ASSGQGSQETQY
TRBV10-3 | AISESSSGGPQETQY
TRBV2 | ASSLLAGTYNEQF
TRBV6-2/TRBV6-3 | ASSAGQGRGSEAF
TRBV7-2 | ASSLVGYEQF
TRBV3-1 | ASSQRRVLSYGYT
TRBV7-9 | ASRVIGDYGYT
TRBV11-2 | ASSFGGYT
TRBV7-2 | ASSLDRGAFSYEQY
TRBV11-2 | ASSAYRRGMNTEAF